What follows are 32 T cell receptor beta chains derived from one specimen sequenced in a study of blood T cells in healthy people across ages (dated by TCRdb to between 2014 and 2016). Library generation was performed with 5' RACE. Sequencer: Illumina HiSeq 2500. A second PCR of about 6 to 11 cycles was run with a J-beta primer mix and a sample-barcoded 5' primer. TCRdb handled the public reads itself, with Q25 trimming in fastp and clone calling in MiXCR, and kept productive beta chains. When rows share a CDR3 protein, they turn into one entry using the most common DNA and genes. The sample yields 1.2 million to 1.5 million distinct CDR3 sequences; 40% to 50% were counted once. Jointly, the top ten make up around 8% of the sample. The sequenced sample consisted of blood. These receptors were obtained from a woman between 18 and 30 years old in good health.

This clonotype was recorded a few times. The genes are TRBV5-1 and TRBJ2-3, with 8 bases that match TRBD2. This CDR3 contains 14 residues. With 7 bases clipped from V and 0 bases from J, the junction kept 4 bases outside the gene matches. Germline-derived CDR1 and CDR2 are SGHRS and YFSETQ. In nucleotides, the CDR3 is TGCGCCAGCGCATCTAGCGGGAGCACAGATACGCAGTATTTT. This encodes CASASSGSTDTQYF.

This clonotype was observed a handful of times. The rearrangement joins TRBV25-1 to TRBJ1-1; D uncertain. V was pared by 8 bases and J by 1 base, with 11 bases between. Germline-derived CDR1 and CDR2 are MGHDK and SYGVNS. The CDR3 length is 13 residues. CDR3 nucleotides: TGTGCCAGCGGGATGGAGGCGAACACTGAAGCTTTCTTT. It encodes CASGMEANTEAFF.

This clonotype has just a few counts. The chain joins TRBV27 to TRBJ1-5; D is uncertain. Germline CDR1 is MNHEY and CDR2 is SMNVEV (reference sequence). The CDR3 spans 16 residues. The V end was cut by 5 bases, the J end by 7 bases, with 21 bases between. CDR3 amino acids: CASSPFESFLGQPQHF. CDR3 DNA: TGTGCCAGCAGTCCCTTTGAGTCCTTCCTAGGGCAGCCCCAGCATTTT.

This clonotype was observed a few times. The genes are TRBV4-1 and TRBJ2-3, with a weak D call TRBD2 (6 bases). V was cut by 0 bases and J by 6 bases, with 13 bases left in between. Germline V gene data show CDR1 as MGHRA and CDR2 as YSYEKL. The CDR3 contains 15 residues. The CDR3 region has the DNA TGCGCCAGCAGCCAAGAGCTTGACGGGAGCGATACGCAGTATTTT. Its protein product is CASSQELDGSDTQYF.

J is TRBJ1-2 and V is TRBV20-1; no firm D call. Trimming cost V 0 bases and J 6 bases, with 17 bases left between them. Germline values: CDR1 DFQATT, CDR2 SNEGSKA (reference sequence). The CDR3 has 15 residues. The CDR3: CSAREESGWGNGYTF. DNA of the CDR3: TGCAGTGCTAGAGAAGAGTCAGGTTGGGGAAATGGCTACACCTTC.

The chain employs TRBV9 and TRBJ1-2, with D perhaps TRBD1 (5 bases). The ends were cut back, 0 bases at V and 5 bases at J, with 20 bases in the middle. Germline V gene lookup returns CDR1 SGDLS and CDR2 YYNGEE. The length of the CDR3 is 17 residues. CDR3 residues: CASSVVKWEGIHYGYTF. In nucleotides, the CDR3 is TGTGCCAGCAGCGTAGTAAAATGGGAGGGGATACATTATGGCTACACCTTC.

The V and J genes are TRBV20-1 and TRBJ2-3; tentative D call: TRBD1 (5 bases). The CDR3 extends over 14 amino acids. V lost 2 bases, J lost 3 bases, and 12 bases lay in between. Germline V gene lookup returns CDR1 DFQATT and CDR2 SNEGSKA (reference sequence). DNA for the CDR3: TGCAGTGCTAGAAGCCCAGGGTCGACAGATACGCAGTATTTT. Translating gives CSARSPGSTDTQYF.

This clonotype was seen more than once but under ten times. This chain links TRBV2 with TRBJ2-1; D gene unclear. V was shortened by 8 bases and J by 5 bases, with 16 bases between the two germline ends. Germline CDR1 SNHLY, CDR2 FYNNEI. The CDR3 is made up of 14 amino acids. The CDR3 bases are TGTGCCAGCTCTATCTCAGAAGCCAACAATGAGCAGTTCTTC. As protein: CASSISEANNEQFF.

The chain combines TRBV3-1 with TRBJ2-1; 7 bases map to TRBD2. This CDR3 contains 17 residues. CDR1 and CDR2 from the germline V gene are LGHDT and YNNKEL (reference sequence). Trimming took 2 bases from V and 4 from J; bases not matched to a gene: 11. As DNA, the CDR3 is TGTGCCAGCAGCCAATTGGTGGGAGGGCCAAATTACAATGAGCAGTTCTTC. This gives the protein CASSQLVGGPNYNEQFF.

This chain joins TRBV29-1 and TRBJ2-2; tentatively, D is TRBD2 (6 bases). This CDR3 contains 16 residues. Germline V gives CDR1 SQVTM, CDR2 ANQGSEA. V lost 7 bases, J lost 2 bases, and 20 bases lay in between. As DNA, the CDR3 is TGCAGCGGAATTCGGGGGACTGGGGGAAACACCGGGGAGCTGTTTTTT. This codes for CSGIRGTGGNTGELFF.

The rearrangement links TRBV21-1 to TRBJ1-1; the table calls TRBD1, which could not be checked here. TRBV21-1 has pseudogene status. The length of the CDR3 is 18 residues. The chain's CDR3 is CASSKYRTRGRNNTEAFF. CDR3 nucleotides: TGTGCCAGCAGCAAATACCGGACCAGGGGGAGAAATAACACTGAAGCTTTCTTT.

The chain joins TRBV12-3 or TRBV12-4 to TRBJ2-1, with 9 bases lining up with TRBD1. Trimming at V came to 6 bases and at J to 6 bases, leaving 12 bases not matched to a gene. The length of the CDR3 is 16 residues. The CDR3 DNA is TGTGCCAGCAGCATTCCGGGACAGGGCCCCCGCAATGAGCAGTTCTTC. This sequence encodes CASSIPGQGPRNEQFF.

V and J are TRBV6-6 and TRBJ2-2; 7 bases fit TRBD2. Germline CDR1 and CDR2: MNHNY and SVGAGI (reference sequence). The CDR3 covers 15 residues. With V trimmed by 7 bases and J by 6 bases, 11 bases remained unmatched. The DNA of the CDR3 is TGTGCCAGCACCGAGACTAGCAAAGGCGCCGGGGAGCTGTTTTTT. As protein: CASTETSKGAGELFF.

The chain couples TRBV13 to TRBJ2-7; 7 bases line up with TRBD1. Germline V gene data show CDR1 as PRHDT and CDR2 as FYEKMQ (reference sequence). V shed 5 bases and J 3 bases; nucleotides not matched to a gene: 10. The CDR3 is made up of 15 amino acids. The CDR3 spells CASSRKGAGLYEQYF. CDR3 in DNA: TGTGCCAGCAGCCGCAAGGGGGCAGGACTCTACGAGCAGTACTTC. Looking up the rest from reference TRBV13 and TRBJ2-7 gives the full variable domain: AAGVIQSPRHLIKEKRETATLKCYPIPRHDTVYWYQQGPGQDPQFLISFYEKMQSDKGSIPDRFSAQQFSDYHSELNMSSLELGDSALYFCASSRKGAGLYEQYFGPGTRLTVT.

The sample holds one count of this clonotype. This chain joins TRBV6-5 and TRBJ1-2; 9 bases are shared with TRBD1. There are 15 residues in the CDR3. Germline CDR1 is MNHEY and CDR2 is SVGAGI. Trimming took 6 bases from V and 5 from J; bases not matched to a gene: 10. CDR3 in DNA: TGTGCCAGCAGCCTCACAGGGGGCGCTTGGTATGGCTACACCTTC. Translating it yields CASSLTGGAWYGYTF.

The chain has TRBV6-1 and TRBJ2-7; unclear D gene. Germline V gene lookup returns CDR1 MNHNS and CDR2 SASEGT. V was shortened by 1 base and J by 7 bases, with 17 bases between the two germline ends. The CDR3 has 15 residues. CDR3 region: CASSEGTGFYNEQYF. CDR3 sequence (DNA): TGTGCCAGCAGTGAAGGGACCGGGTTTTACAATGAGCAGTACTTC.

This clonotype showed up many times. The chain joins TRBV20-1 to TRBJ1-4; D gene uncertain. V lost 6 bases to trimming and J lost 5 bases, with 7 bases between them. Germline CDR1 and CDR2: DFQATT and SNEGSKA (reference sequence). There are 11 residues in the CDR3. This CDR3 is CSARSNEKLFF. The CDR3 nucleotides read TGCAGTGCCCGGTCCAATGAAAAACTGTTTTTT.

V and J are TRBV7-9 and TRBJ1-1, with 7 bases lining up with TRBD1. The CDR3 covers 16 residues. V shed 2 bases and J 0 bases; nucleotides not matched to a gene: 6. Germline CDR1 reads SEHNR; CDR2 reads FQNEAQ (reference sequence). The CDR3 loop reads CASSLNPGQLNTEAFF. In DNA form, the CDR3 reads TGTGCCAGCAGCTTAAATCCGGGACAGCTGAACACTGAAGCTTTCTTT.

This clonotype was recorded only once. The chain is built from TRBV19 and TRBJ2-1; D gene uncertain. Germline CDR1 and CDR2: LNHDA and SQIVND (reference sequence). CDR3 length: 13 amino acids. V was pared by 1 base and J by 4 bases, with 5 bases between. The CDR3 here is CASSIGRYNEQFF. The CDR3 region has the DNA TGTGCCAGTAGTATAGGACGGTACAATGAGCAGTTCTTC.

This clonotype was seen more than once but under ten times. The chain uses TRBV7-9 and TRBJ2-3; D is undetermined. The CDR3 length is 14 residues. Trimming shortened V by 5 bases and J by 5 bases, and 14 bases separated the two germline ends. CDR1 and CDR2 (germline): SEHNR, FQNEAQ (reference sequence). The CDR3 nucleotides are TGTGCCAGCAGCCTTCAGGCGGCTGAAGATACGCAGTATTTT. It is translated as CASSLQAAEDTQYF.

This rearrangement joins TRBV3-1 to TRBJ2-5; D remains ambiguous. Trimming left V 1 base short and J 11 bases short, with 17 bases between. CDR1 and CDR2 from the germline V gene are LGHDT and YNNKEL (reference sequence). The CDR3 is 14 residues long. In DNA form, the CDR3 reads TGTGCCAGCAGCCAAGGTCTTTGGCGGAGCCGACAGTACTTC. Translated: CASSQGLWRSRQYF.

This clonotype was found a few times. The chain has TRBV7-9 and TRBJ2-3; D not resolved. CDR3 length equals 15 residues. Germline V lookup: CDR1 SEHNR, CDR2 FQNEAQ (reference sequence). V dropped 0 bases and J dropped 4 bases, with 11 bases sitting between them. CDR3 bases: TGTGCCAGCAGCTTAGCTTACACCTCCCCAGATACGCAGTATTTT. This codes for CASSLAYTSPDTQYF.

The CDR3 DNA reads TGTGCCAGCAGCTTAGGGACCTCGACAGAACTGTACACCTTC. Amino acids: CASSLGTSTELYTF. The J gene is TRBJ1-2, the V gene TRBV7-6; D might be TRBD1 (5 bases). The CDR3 is made up of 14 amino acids. Germline lookup yields CDR1 SGHVS and CDR2 FNYEAQ. V was trimmed by 1 base and J by 11 bases, leaving 17 bases between them.

This clonotype turned up a few times. The chain carries TRBV10-2 and TRBJ2-7; a possible D gene is TRBD1 (5 bases). The V gene's germline CDR1 is WSHSY and CDR2 SAAADI. The CDR3 runs 11 residues. The CDR3 reads CTLGPSYEQYF. CDR3 nucleotides: TGCACATTGGGGCCCTCCTACGAGCAGTACTTC.

The chain employs TRBV9 and TRBJ2-5, with TRBD2 matching 9 bases. V trimming: 3 bases; J trimming: 11 bases; junction bases outside the gene matches: 14. The CDR3 totals 15 residues. Germline values: CDR1 SGDLS, CDR2 YYNGEE. The CDR3 DNA sequence: TGTGCCAGCAGCGCACAGCCTAGCGGGGAGAATGAGCAGTACTTC. This gives the protein CASSAQPSGENEQYF.

This clonotype was recorded a few times. The chain has TRBV20-1 and TRBJ2-3; the D gene is possibly TRBD2 (5 bases). The length of the CDR3 is 16 residues. The V end lost 2 bases, the J end lost 0 bases, and 15 bases lay between the germline ends. Per germline, CDR1 DFQATT and CDR2 SNEGSKA (reference sequence). The CDR3 protein is CSARPSASPSTDTQYF. The CDR3 DNA reads as TGCAGTGCTAGACCCTCAGCTAGCCCTAGCACAGATACGCAGTATTTT.

This sequence joins TRBV10-3 and TRBJ2-1; D unclear. The germline V and J ends were trimmed by 4 bases and 3 bases, with 4 bases remaining between them. The germline CDR1 and CDR2 sequences are ENHRY and SYGVKD. The CDR3 has 12 amino acids. CDR3 sequence (DNA): TGTGCCATCAGTGTCAGCTACAATGAGCAGTTCTTC. This gives the protein CAISVSYNEQFF.

This clonotype has just a few counts. The chain links TRBV6-5 to TRBJ2-7, with a possible D match to TRBD1 (6 bases). Trimming pared 0 bases from V and 2 bases from J, leaving 11 bases between. The CDR3 runs 15 residues. The germline V gene encodes CDR1 MNHEY and CDR2 SVGAGI. The DNA of the CDR3 is TGTGCCAGCAGTTACTCTCGCAGGGGAACCTACGAGCAGTACTTC. This gives the protein CASSYSRRGTYEQYF.

This chain links TRBV6-2 or TRBV6-3 with TRBJ2-3; D is uncertain. Trimming left V 6 bases short and J 4 bases short, with 14 bases between. CDR1 is MNHEY, CDR2 SVGEGT, per germline. The CDR3 runs 14 residues. This chain's CDR3 is CASRTDGYADTQYF. In DNA, the CDR3 is TGTGCCAGCAGGACGGACGGGTACGCAGATACGCAGTATTTT.

V and J are TRBV10-3 and TRBJ2-1; 9 bases are a match to TRBD2. Trimming cost V 4 bases and J 0 bases; bases outside gene matches: 13. This CDR3 has 19 amino acids. Germline V gives CDR1 ENHRY, CDR2 SYGVKD. CDR3 sequence: CAISGPGLAVGHSYNEQFF. The CDR3 nucleotides read TGTGCCATCAGTGGACCGGGACTAGCAGTGGGACACTCCTACAATGAGCAGTTCTTC.

This sequence joins TRBV11-2 and TRBJ2-7, with TRBD2 as a possible D gene (6 bases). CDR3 length: 15 residues. Germline CDR1 and CDR2: SGHAT and FQNNGV. V was shortened by 10 bases and J by 7 bases, with 26 bases between the two germline ends. CDR3 loop: CAKLLAGGPYNEQYF. CDR3 nucleotide sequence: TGTGCCAAGTTACTAGCAGGAGGGCCCTACAATGAGCAGTACTTC. Combining the CDR3 with reference TRBV11-2 and TRBJ2-7 gives the whole variable domain EAGVAQSPRYKIIEKRQSVAFWCNPISGHATLYWYQQILGQGPKLLIQFQNNGVVDDSQLPKDRFSAERLKGVDSTLKIQPAKLEDSAVYLCAKLLAGGPYNEQYFGPGTRLTVT.

The rearrangement joins TRBV5-4 to TRBJ2-7, with a weak D call TRBD2 (5 bases). Trimming removed 2 bases at V and 3 bases at J, with 12 bases between. The length of the CDR3 is 14 residues. Germline CDR1 reads SGHNT; CDR2 reads YYREEE (reference sequence). This chain's CDR3 is CASSFALGDYEQYF. The CDR3 nucleotides read TGTGCCAGCAGCTTTGCGCTGGGAGACTACGAGCAGTACTTC. Combining the CDR3 with reference TRBV5-4 and TRBJ2-7 gives the whole variable domain ETGVTQSPTHLIKTRGQQVTLRCSSQSGHNTVSWYQQALGQGPQFIFQYYREEENGRGNFPPRFSGLQFPNYSSELNVNALELDDSALYLCASSFALGDYEQYFGPGTRLTVT.